Following are 17 T cell receptor beta chains from one sample sequenced in a study of blood T cell repertoires in COVID-19 (dated by TCRdb to 2020 to 2021). Library construction relied on the immunoSEQ multiplex PCR assay. Drawn from immuneACCESS, this table holds only the in-frame rearrangements with V and J called that TCRdb kept. Clones are partly lost; checked studies trace under half to an unresolved V gene and leave the rest unexplained. This sample is represented by about 230,000 clones; around 83% of them were singletons. The ten top clones hold 6.5% to 9% of the sample. Sequenced material: peripheral blood. Source of these receptors: a woman aged 50 to 65 with acute or convalescent COVID-19.

This clone has only one observation. V is TRBV14 and J is TRBJ1-4; no clear D gene. Trimming left V 2 bases short and J 4 bases short, with 17 bases between. Germline-derived CDR1 and CDR2 are SGHDN and FVKESK. CDR3 length equals 17 residues. CDR3 DNA: TGTGCCAGCAGCCAAAGACCAGAAGCGAACTTTAATGAAAAACTGTTTTTT. Translated, it gives CASSQRPEANFNEKLFF.

The chain joins TRBV7-2 to TRBJ1-2; D might be TRBD1 (6 bases). Germline V gene lookup returns CDR1 SGHTA and CDR2 FQGNSA. Trimming shortened V by 5 bases and J by 3 bases, and 13 bases separated the two germline ends. The CDR3 contains 14 residues. CDR3 nucleotides: TGTGCCAGCAGCCCCCCCCAGGGGCACTATGGCTACACCTTC. The encoded protein is CASSPPQGHYGYTF.

This chain joins TRBV18 and TRBJ2-1; the match to TRBD2 covers 9 bases. This CDR3 has 16 residues. The V and J ends lost 5 bases and 3 bases, in that order; junction bases with no gene match: 8. Germline V gene data show CDR1 as KGHSH and CDR2 as LQKENI. The CDR3 DNA sequence: TGTGCCAGCTCAACACGTAGCGGGAGCAACTACAATGAGCAGTTCTTC. Protein: CASSTRSGSNYNEQFF. The full variable domain, rest sourced from reference TRBV18 and TRBJ2-1, is NAGVMQNPRHLVRRRGQEARLRCSPMKGHSHVYWYRQLPEEGLKFMVYLQKENIIDESGMPKERFSAEFPKEGPSILRIQQVVRGDSAAYFCASSTRSGSNYNEQFFGPGTRLTVL.

The V call is TRBV5-1, the J call TRBJ2-7, with 11 bases that match TRBD2. The germline V gene encodes CDR1 SGHRS and CDR2 YFSETQ. V trimming: 4 bases; J trimming: 4 bases; junction bases outside the gene matches: 1. The CDR3 is 13 amino acids. The CDR3 is CASSPSGRYEQYF. Written as DNA, the CDR3 is TGCGCCAGCAGCCCTAGCGGGAGGTACGAGCAGTACTTC.

The J gene is TRBJ1-4, the V gene TRBV11-1, with D possibly matching TRBD1 (6 bases). There are 15 residues in the CDR3. Germline V gives CDR1 SGHAT, CDR2 FQDESV (reference sequence). V lost 2 bases and J 8 bases, leaving 15 bases between the germline ends. The CDR3 coding sequence is TGTGCCAGCAGCTTACACCCGTTGGGGGCCGAAAAACTGTTTTTT. This gives the protein CASSLHPLGAEKLFF.

The chain joins TRBV3-1 (or the pseudogene TRBV3-2) to TRBJ1-4, with 7 nucleotides matching TRBD1. CDR1 is LGHDT and CDR2 is YNNKEL in the germline V gene (reference sequence). The CDR3 extends over 17 amino acids. With V trimmed by 0 bases and J by 3 bases, 7 bases remained unmatched. The CDR3 nucleotides read TGTGCCAGCAGCCAAGAATCACCGGGGACAGCTAATGAAAAACTGTTTTTT. Residues: CASSQESPGTANEKLFF.

This clone has just a few counts. The V gene is TRBV28, the J gene TRBJ1-2; perhaps TRBD1 as D (6 bases). V lost 6 bases and J lost 2, with 10 bases in between. Per germline, CDR1 MDHEN and CDR2 SYDVKM. CDR3 size: 13 residues. DNA of the CDR3: TGTGCCAGCAGCCTGACAGGAAACTATGGCTACACCTTC. Translated, it gives CASSLTGNYGYTF.

This clone has more than one count but fewer than ten. V gene TRBV7-2 combines with J gene TRBJ2-1, with 8 bases identical to TRBD1. Trimming took 4 bases from V and 8 from J; bases not matched to a gene: 7. Germline values: CDR1 SGHTA, CDR2 FQGNSA. CDR3 length equals 14 residues. The CDR3 sequence: CASSSQDRADEQFF. CDR3 DNA sequence: TGTGCCAGCAGCTCCCAGGACAGGGCGGATGAGCAGTTCTTC.

The rearrangement uses TRBV5-1 and TRBJ2-3; TRBD2 might be the D (5 bases). This CDR3 has 12 amino acids. CDR1 is SGHRS, CDR2 YFSETQ, per germline. Deletions cut 5 bases from V and 6 bases from J, with 10 bases between. CDR3 region: CASREEADTQYF. CDR3 nucleotides: TGCGCCAGCAGAGAGGAGGCGGATACGCAGTATTTT.

CDR3 loop: CASSQELTGVVREQYF. CDR3 bases: TGTGCCAGCAGCCAAGAGTTGACGGGGGTGGTCCGCGAGCAGTACTTC. V usage is TRBV4-2 and J usage is TRBJ2-7; maybe TRBD2 (6 bases). CDR1 is LGHNA, CDR2 YNFKEQ, per germline. CDR3 length: 16 amino acids. V lost 0 bases to trimming and J lost 6 bases, with 18 bases between them.

A remark on this clone: Its ends do not fully match the called genes, so a read error is possible. This sequence joins TRBV28 and TRBJ2-7; 9 nucleotides align to TRBD1. CDR3 length equals 14 residues. The germline gives CDR1 MDHEN, CDR2 SYDVKM. The chain's CDR3 is CASSRTGGSSEQYF. The CDR3 DNA is TGTGCCAGCAGTCGAACAGGGGGCTCCTCCGAGCAGTACTTC. The full variable domain, completed using reference TRBV28 and TRBJ2-7, is DVKVTQSSRYLVKRTGEKVFLECVQDMDHENMFWYRQDPGLGLRLIYFSYDVKMKEKGDIPEGYSVSREKKERFSLILESASTNQTSMYLCASSRTGGSSEQYFGPGTRLTVT.

V gene TRBV3-1 (or the pseudogene TRBV3-2) combines with J gene TRBJ1-3; TRBD1 matches at 7 bases. CDR3 size: 16 residues. The V gene's germline CDR1 is LGHDT and CDR2 YNNKEL (reference sequence). V was pared by 2 bases and J by 5 bases, with 9 bases of the junction left unmatched. CDR3 DNA: TGTGCCAGCAGCCAATCTTACTCAGGGGGAAGAAACACCATATATTTT. It translates to CASSQSYSGGRNTIYF.

Only one count was recorded for this clone. The chain is built from TRBV9 and TRBJ2-5, with D possibly TRBD2 on 6 matching bases. Trimming shortened V by 0 bases and J by 3 bases, and 9 bases separated the two germline ends. CDR1 is SGDLS, CDR2 YYNGEE, per germline. The CDR3 totals 14 residues. CDR3 loop: CASSVGGVEETQYF. In DNA, the CDR3 is TGTGCCAGCAGCGTAGGGGGGGTGGAAGAGACCCAGTACTTC.

This CDR3 is CASSLVGGAGANVLTF. The CDR3 coding sequence is TGTGCCAGCAGTTTAGTAGGGGGCGCTGGGGCCAACGTCCTGACTTTC. The chain joins TRBV27 to TRBJ2-6; 7 nucleotides line up with TRBD1. Germline V lookup: CDR1 MNHEY, CDR2 SMNVEV (reference sequence). With V trimmed by 2 bases and J by 2 bases, 3 bases remained unmatched. The CDR3 runs to 16 residues.

The rearrangement uses TRBV5-4 and TRBJ1-1; D is possibly TRBD1 (6 bases). This CDR3 is 14 amino acids long. V dropped 0 bases and J dropped 4 bases, with 10 bases sitting between them. CDR1 is SGHNT and CDR2 is YYREEE in the germline V gene (reference sequence). CDR3 protein: CASSLGRGGTEAFF. The CDR3 DNA sequence: TGTGCCAGCAGCTTGGGACGAGGGGGCACTGAAGCTTTCTTT.

The genes are TRBV7-2 and TRBJ2-1, with D possibly TRBD2 on 5 matching bases. The CDR3 contains 13 residues. Trimming stripped 2 bases from V and 4 bases from J, with 6 bases between. The germline gives CDR1 SGHTA, CDR2 FQGNSA. CDR3 loop: CASSLTRYNEQFF. The CDR3 nucleotides are TGTGCCAGCAGCTTAACTAGATACAATGAGCAGTTCTTC.

On this clone itself: This specimen includes other DNA sequences encoding the same CDR3. The V call is TRBV2, the J call TRBJ1-5; TRBD1 agrees at 9 bases. This CDR3 has 15 residues. Germline lookup yields CDR1 SNHLY and CDR2 FYNNEI. Trimming cost V 5 bases and J 4 bases; bases outside gene matches: 6. As DNA, the CDR3 is TGTGCCAGCAGTTCCACCGGGACAGGGAATCAGCCCCAGCATTTT. This encodes CASSSTGTGNQPQHF.